This TCR beta chain was profiled in a study of technical replicates of blood from a few donors. Trimming stripped 4 bases from V and 0 bases from J, with 16 bases between. The CDR3 runs 18 residues. CDR1 is LGHNA, CDR2 YSLEER, per germline. Only in-frame clones appear in the TCRdb table, and some are missing; sequencing was by immunoSEQ multiplex PCR. The sample has around 70,000 clones, approximately 94% seen once. The TCR was taken from a human donor in good health. Input material: T cells isolated from PBMCs. V is TRBV4-3 and J is TRBJ2-6; no definite D call. CDR3: CASSPVPRSYSGANVLTF. As DNA, the CDR3 is TGCGCCAGCAGCCCCGTCCCCAGGTCCTACTCTGGGGCCAACGTCCTGACTTTC.